These 17 T cell receptor beta chains came from one sample sequenced in a study of T cells in Graves' hyperthyroidism and ophthalmopathy. Regions amplified from RNA transcripts were the TCR beta CDR3 regions. With the HTBI primer set, the TCR CDR3 went through a first round of RT-PCR. TCRdb independently ran MiXCR on the multiplex PCR reads; one entry per CDR3 protein. The profile covers 300,000 to 400,000 distinct CDR3 sequences, with over 20% appearing a single time and around half taken by the ten largest. Input material: blood. The source of these receptors is a woman in her forties or fifties with Graves' hyperthyroidism.

This chain links TRBV28 with TRBJ1-1; 11 bases match TRBD1. Germline values: CDR1 MDHEN, CDR2 SYDVKM. The CDR3 is made up of 16 amino acids. V lost 5 bases, J lost 3 bases, and 8 bases stayed unmatched. The CDR3 reads CASSPRTGGYDTEAFF. In DNA, the CDR3 is TGTGCCAGCAGTCCAAGGACAGGGGGCTATGACACTGAAGCTTTCTTT.

Details on this clonotype: A read error is possible here, since a much larger clone lies one base away. The rearrangement uses TRBV24-1 and TRBJ2-2; D remains unclear. Germline V gene data show CDR1 as KGHDR and CDR2 as SFDVKD. The CDR3 is made up of 13 amino acids. Trimming shortened V by 8 bases and J by 2 bases, and 8 bases separated the two germline ends. This CDR3 reads CATIALNTGELFF. The CDR3 nucleotides read TGTGCCACCATTGCGCTTAACACCGGGGAGCTGTTTTTT.

Many counts were recorded for this clonotype. The rearrangement joins TRBV27 to TRBJ1-5; possible D gene TRBD1, 5 bases. Germline assignment: CDR1 MNHEY and CDR2 SMNVEV (reference sequence). The CDR3 runs 15 residues. The germline V and J ends were trimmed by 2 bases and 7 bases, with 15 bases remaining between them. CDR3 sequence (DNA): TGTGCCAGCAGTTTAAGGGCCGGGGGTTGGCAGCCCCAGCATTTT. Residues: CASSLRAGGWQPQHF.

This chain links TRBV2 with TRBJ2-3; D might be TRBD2 (7 bases). The CDR3 runs 16 residues. The germline CDR1 and CDR2 sequences are SNHLY and FYNNEI. The V and J ends lost 6 bases and 0 bases respectively, with 16 bases between them. CDR3 loop: CASSVGGGASTDTQYF. The CDR3 DNA reads TGTGCCAGCAGCGTAGGGGGAGGGGCTAGCACAGATACGCAGTATTTT.

The J gene is TRBJ1-2, the V gene TRBV29-1; no clear D. CDR1 is SQVTM and CDR2 is ANQGSEA in the germline V gene. V was cut by 3 bases and J by 8 bases, with 19 bases left in between. The CDR3 runs to 14 residues. The CDR3 DNA reads TGCAGCGTTGAGTCTGCATGGTGGAGAGGGGGCTACACCTTC. It encodes CSVESAWWRGGYTF.

About this clonotype itself: Being one base from a much bigger clone, this may be a read error. V usage is TRBV29-1 and J usage is TRBJ2-2, with D tentatively TRBD2 (6 bases). CDR1 is SQVTM, CDR2 ANQGSEA, per germline. This CDR3 has 14 residues. CDR3: CSVDSPFNTGGLFF. The CDR3 nucleotides read TGCAGCGTTGACAGCCCATTCAACACCGGGGGGCTGTTTTTT.

This clonotype was counted many times. The chain combines TRBV28 with TRBJ2-3; 7 bases align to TRBD1. V was pared by 7 bases and J by 2 bases, with 3 bases of the junction left unmatched. This CDR3 contains 13 residues. CDR1 and CDR2 from the germline V gene are MDHEN and SYDVKM. The CDR3 DNA follows: TGTGCCAGCAAGGACAGGTTCACAGATACGCAGTATTTT. Protein: CASKDRFTDTQYF.

The chain recombines TRBV6-1 with TRBJ1-2; D is possibly TRBD1 (6 bases). This CDR3 is 14 amino acids long. Germline CDR1 is MNHNS and CDR2 is SASEGT. V was shortened by 2 bases and J by 7 bases, with 14 bases between the two germline ends. The CDR3 loop is CASSETGRGGGYTF. CDR3 sequence (DNA): TGTGCCAGCAGTGAAACGGGCCGAGGGGGTGGCTACACCTTC.

This clonotype has at least ten counts. The rearrangement joins TRBV7-2 to TRBJ1-6; D unresolved. Germline values: CDR1 SGHTA, CDR2 FQGNSA. CDR3 length: 15 amino acids. The V gene lost 7 bases and the J gene lost 0 bases, with 10 bases spanning the gap. The CDR3 spells CASTPRSSYNSPLHF. DNA for the CDR3: TGTGCCAGCACCCCACGGAGCTCCTATAATTCACCCCTCCACTTT. The full variable domain, completed using reference TRBV7-2 and TRBJ1-6, is GAGVSQSPSNKVTEKGKDVELRCDPISGHTALYWYRQSLGQGLEFLIYFQGNSAPDKSGLPSDRFSAERTGGSVSTLTIQRTQQEDSAVYLCASTPRSSYNSPLHFGNGTRLTVT.

This clonotype was picked up many times. V is TRBV18 and J is TRBJ2-1; 8 bases line up with TRBD2. Germline trimming cut 5 bases from V and 7 bases from J; bases unmatched to any gene: 4. The germline gives CDR1 KGHSH, CDR2 LQKENI. The CDR3 totals 13 residues. Here the CDR3 DNA reads TGTGCCAGCTCATCCGTAGCGGGGAATGAGCAGTTCTTC. Protein product: CASSSVAGNEQFF.

There are many counts of this clonotype. This rearrangement joins TRBV15 to TRBJ1-6; 12 nucleotides match TRBD1. The germline gives CDR1 LNHNV, CDR2 YYDKDF (reference sequence). With 0 bases clipped from V and 10 bases from J, the junction kept 1 base outside the gene matches. CDR3 length equals 15 residues. The CDR3 reads CATSRDGTGGSPLHF. The CDR3 region has the DNA TGTGCCACCAGCAGAGATGGGACAGGGGGCTCACCCCTCCACTTT.

The chain uses TRBV29-1 and TRBJ2-7, with D hard to call. Germline V gene data show CDR1 as SQVTM and CDR2 as ANQGSEA. CDR3 length: 11 amino acids. Trimming removed 4 bases from V and 3 bases from J, with 7 bases in between. The CDR3 is CSVVRSYEQYF. The CDR3, as DNA: TGCAGCGTTGTGAGAAGCTACGAGCAGTACTTC.

The gene calls are TRBV18 and TRBJ2-1; 7 positions agree with TRBD2. The trim removed 3 bases at V and 4 bases at J, leaving 0 bases unmatched. Germline V gene data show CDR1 as KGHSH and CDR2 as LQKENI. This CDR3 spans 13 amino acids. The CDR3 loop reads CASSPGRYNEQFF. Written as DNA, the CDR3 is TGTGCCAGCTCACCCGGGAGGTACAATGAGCAGTTCTTC.

The table lists this clonotype with many counts. The CDR3 is CASSLGDVAGGRTDTQYF. DNA for the CDR3: TGCGCCAGCAGCTTGGGAGATGTAGCGGGGGGACGCACAGATACGCAGTATTTT. The V call is TRBV5-1, the J call TRBJ2-3; 10 bases match TRBD2. The CDR3 loop spans 18 amino acids. CDR1 and CDR2 (germline): SGHRS, YFSETQ. V lost 0 bases to trimming and J lost 1 base; unmatched junction nucleotides: 8. The full variable domain, with the rest looked up from reference TRBV5-1 and TRBJ2-3, is KAGVTQTPRYLIKTRGQQVTLSCSPISGHRSVSWYQQTPGQGLQFLFEYFSETQRNKGNFPGRFSGRQFSNSRSEMNVSTLELGDSALYLCASSLGDVAGGRTDTQYFGPGTRLTVL.

About this clonotype: A much larger clone lies one base from this, so it may be a read error. Written as DNA, the CDR3 is TGCGCCAGCAGCCGGGGCCCAGGGACTAATTCACCCCTCCACTTT. Translation: CASSRGPGTNSPLHF. This chain uses TRBV4-1 with TRBJ1-6, with D perhaps TRBD1 (5 bases). The germline V gene encodes CDR1 MGHRA and CDR2 YSYEKL. The CDR3 extends over 15 amino acids. V was trimmed by 4 bases and J by 6 bases, leaving 13 bases between them.

This clonotype has ten or more counts. V usage is TRBV20-1 and J usage is TRBJ1-1, with TRBD1 matching 10 bases. The CDR3 has 16 amino acids. The junction had 12 bases not matched to a gene; V was cut back by 6 bases and J by 2 bases. Germline V lookup: CDR1 DFQATT, CDR2 SNEGSKA (reference sequence). For the CDR3, the DNA is TGCAGTGCCCTCGGACAGGGGGGAAGGAGCAACACTGAAGCTTTCTTT. This translates into CSALGQGGRSNTEAFF.

The chain couples TRBV4-1 to TRBJ2-1; 7 bases are a match to TRBD2. This CDR3 spans 16 amino acids. V was clipped by 5 bases and J by 3 bases; unmatched bases: 10. The germline V gene has CDR1 MGHRA and CDR2 YSYEKL. CDR3 DNA: TGCGCCAGCAGCTCCGCCCCTAGCGGATTCTACAATGAGCAGTTCTTC. Protein sequence: CASSSAPSGFYNEQFF.